A selection of T cell receptor beta chains follows, all from one sample in a study of T cell responses to AZD1222 COVID-19 vaccine. Data came from immunoSEQ multiplex PCR; TCRdb stores just in-frame clones and leaves some out. The sample consists of about 120,000 clones, 90% of them appearing once. The specimen was peripheral blood, collected on day 0 of AZD1222 vaccination. The receptors shown here come from an adult in good health. CDR3s include the opening cysteine and the closing phenylalanine or tryptophan. The D gene is left open where the match is weak. Rows may omit the clone size; those that give it use once, few, many or a size class.

NA TRBD1 TRBJ2-7 TRBV6-2/TRBV6-3 TGTGCCAGCAGTAGAGCCGGGACAGGGGCCGGCGAGCAGTACTTC CASSRAGTGAGEQYF
NA TRBD2 TRBJ2-5 TRBV18 TGTGCCAGCTCACCATCATACGCCGGGACTAGCCGAAGATTGGCGGAGACCCAGTACTTC CASSPSYAGTSRRLAETQYF
NA NA TRBJ2-7 TRBV28 TGTGCCAGCAGTTTGACAGGTGCCTCCTACGAGCAGTACTTC CASSLTGASYEQYF
NA TRBD1 TRBJ1-2 TRBV30 TGTGCCACCCCCGGGACAGGGGACGGCTACACCTTC CATPGTGDGYTF
NA NA TRBJ1-6 TRBV30 TGTGCCTGGAGTGAGCCGGTTAGCTCCTATAATTCACCCCTCCACTTT CAWSEPVSSYNSPLHF
NA TRBD1 TRBJ2-7 TRBV28 TGTGCCAGCAGTTCAGGACAGGGTTCCGAGCAGTACTTC CASSSGQGSEQYF
NA NA TRBJ1-2 TRBV30 TGTGCCTGGATTTCAGGGGAGGGAAGAGGCTACACCTTC CAWISGEGRGYTF
NA NA TRBJ2-3 TRBV12-3/TRBV12-4 TGTGCCAGCAGTCCCCTAGGAAATACGCAGTATTTT CASSPLGNTQYF
NA TRBD1 TRBJ2-7 TRBV4-3 TGCGCCAGCAGCCAAGTGAGGACAGGGGGGTACGAGCAGTACTTC CASSQVRTGGYEQYF
once TRBD1 TRBJ1-2 TRBV4-3 TGCGCCAGCAGCCAGGCCCGGGACAGCTATGGCTACACCTTC CASSQARDSYGYTF
NA NA TRBJ1-5 TRBV19 TGTGCCAGTAGTATAGGATATAGCAATCAGCCCCAGCATTTT CASSIGYSNQPQHF
NA NA TRBJ2-7 TRBV9 TGTGCCAGCAGCGCTAGCAGTAGCGAGCAGTACTTC CASSASSSEQYF
NA NA TRBJ2-7 TRBV12-3/TRBV12-4 TGTGCCAGCAGTTTGGGAACAGGGCCTAGCGTCTTC CASSLGTGPSVF
NA NA TRBJ2-7 TRBV6-5 TGTGCCAGCAGTTACTCGTCAGCCTACGAGCAGTACTTC CASSYSSAYEQYF
NA TRBD1 TRBJ2-7 TRBV30 TGTGCCTCAGAGAGGGGACAGGGGTCCTCCTACGAGCAGTACTTC CASERGQGSSYEQYF
NA TRBD1 TRBJ2-7 TRBV5-1 TGCGCCAGCAGCTTGGGGTCAAGACAGGGGGCCTACGAGCAGTACTTC CASSLGSRQGAYEQYF
NA TRBD2 TRBJ2-3 TRBV28 TGTGCCAGCAGTTTCCGGCTAGCGGGGGTCACAGATACGCAGTATTTT CASSFRLAGVTDTQYF
NA TRBD2 TRBJ2-1 TRBV13 TGTGCCAGCAGGGGGAGGAGTAGCGGGAAATCCTACAATGAGCAGTTCTTC CASRGRSSGKSYNEQFF
NA TRBD2 TRBJ2-3 TRBV19 TGTGCCAGTAGTCCCGAAGGGCCCGGACTAGCGGCGTCAGATACGCAGTATTTT CASSPEGPGLAASDTQYF
NA NA TRBJ1-5 TRBV10-2 TGCGCCAGCAGTGAAGGACCTAATCAGCCCCAGCATTTT CASSEGPNQPQHF
NA NA TRBJ1-5 TRBV7-2 TGTGCCAGCAGCTTAGGGTTTTTCCAGCCCCAGCATTTT CASSLGFFQPQHF
NA NA TRBJ2-7 TRBV13 TGTGCCAGCAGCCCCCGAGGGGCGGACAACTACGAGCAGTACTTC CASSPRGADNYEQYF
NA NA TRBJ2-5 TRBV24-1 TGTGCCACCAGTGATTCCCCAGCACAAGAGACCCAGTACTTC CATSDSPAQETQYF
once TRBD2 TRBJ2-7 TRBV7-2 TGTGCCAGCAGCTTAGTGGGGGGGGACCACTCCTACGAGCAGTACTTC CASSLVGGDHSYEQYF